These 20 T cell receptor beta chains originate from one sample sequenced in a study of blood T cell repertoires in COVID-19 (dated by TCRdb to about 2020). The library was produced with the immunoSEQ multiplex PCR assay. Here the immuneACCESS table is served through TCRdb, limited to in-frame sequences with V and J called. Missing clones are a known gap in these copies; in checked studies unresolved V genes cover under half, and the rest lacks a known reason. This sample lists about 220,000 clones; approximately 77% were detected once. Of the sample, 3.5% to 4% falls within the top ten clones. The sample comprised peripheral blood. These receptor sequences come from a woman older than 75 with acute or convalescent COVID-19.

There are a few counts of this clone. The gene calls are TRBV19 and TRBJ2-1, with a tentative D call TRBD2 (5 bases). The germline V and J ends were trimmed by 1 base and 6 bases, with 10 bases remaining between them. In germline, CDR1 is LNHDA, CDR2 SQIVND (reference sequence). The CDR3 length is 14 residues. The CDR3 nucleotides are TGTGCCAGTAGTATAGGGGGAGAGGTCAATGAGCAGTTCTTC. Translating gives CASSIGGEVNEQFF.

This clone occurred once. CDR3 loop: CASSPPGTGRYGYTF. The CDR3 DNA sequence: TGTGCCAGCTCCCCCCCCGGGACAGGGAGATATGGCTACACCTTC. J is TRBJ1-2 and V is TRBV3-1 (or the pseudogene TRBV3-2); TRBD1 matches at 9 bases. In germline, CDR1 is LGHDT, CDR2 YNNKEL (reference sequence). The CDR3 sequence is 15 residues long. J lost 5 bases, V lost 8 bases, and 12 bases had no gene match.

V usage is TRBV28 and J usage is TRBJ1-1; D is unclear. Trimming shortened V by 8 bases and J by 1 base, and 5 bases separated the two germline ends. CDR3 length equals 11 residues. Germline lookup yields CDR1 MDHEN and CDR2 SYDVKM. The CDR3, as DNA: TGTGCCAGCCGAGAGAACACTGAAGCTTTCTTT. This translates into CASRENTEAFF. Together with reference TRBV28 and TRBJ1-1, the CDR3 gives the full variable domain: DVKVTQSSRYLVKRTGEKVFLECVQDMDHENMFWYRQDPGLGLRLIYFSYDVKMKEKGDIPEGYSVSREKKERFSLILESASTNQTSMYLCASRENTEAFFGQGTRLTVV.

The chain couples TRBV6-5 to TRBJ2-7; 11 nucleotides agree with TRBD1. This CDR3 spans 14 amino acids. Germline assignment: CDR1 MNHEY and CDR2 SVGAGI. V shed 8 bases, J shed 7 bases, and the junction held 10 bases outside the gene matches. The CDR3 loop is CASGTGQGAEEQYF. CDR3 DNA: TGTGCCAGCGGAACCGGACAGGGGGCGGAGGAGCAGTACTTC.

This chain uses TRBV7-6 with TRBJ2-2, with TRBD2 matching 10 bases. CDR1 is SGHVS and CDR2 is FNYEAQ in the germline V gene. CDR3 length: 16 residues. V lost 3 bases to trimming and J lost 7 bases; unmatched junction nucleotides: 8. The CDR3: CASSLIAGGSGGELFF. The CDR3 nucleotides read TGTGCCAGCAGCTTGATAGCGGGGGGCAGCGGCGGGGAGCTGTTTTTT.

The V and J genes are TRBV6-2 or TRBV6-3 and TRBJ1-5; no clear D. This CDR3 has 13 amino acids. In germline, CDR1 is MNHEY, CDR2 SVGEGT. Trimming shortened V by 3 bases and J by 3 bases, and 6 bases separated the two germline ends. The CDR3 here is CASSYENNQPQHF. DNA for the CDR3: TGTGCCAGCAGTTATGAGAACAATCAGCCCCAGCATTTT.

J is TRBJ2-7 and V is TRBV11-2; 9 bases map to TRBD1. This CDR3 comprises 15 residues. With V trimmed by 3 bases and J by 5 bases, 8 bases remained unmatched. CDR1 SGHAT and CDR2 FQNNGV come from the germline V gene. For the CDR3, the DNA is TGTGCCAGCAGCTTTAGTCCCGGGACAGGGAACGAGCAGTACTTC. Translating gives CASSFSPGTGNEQYF.

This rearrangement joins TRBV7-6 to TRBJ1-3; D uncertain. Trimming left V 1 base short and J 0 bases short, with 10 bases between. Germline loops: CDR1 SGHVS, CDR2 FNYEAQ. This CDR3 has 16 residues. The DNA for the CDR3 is TGTGCCAGCAGCTTAGGGTCGGGAACCTCTGGAAACACCATATATTTT. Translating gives CASSLGSGTSGNTIYF.

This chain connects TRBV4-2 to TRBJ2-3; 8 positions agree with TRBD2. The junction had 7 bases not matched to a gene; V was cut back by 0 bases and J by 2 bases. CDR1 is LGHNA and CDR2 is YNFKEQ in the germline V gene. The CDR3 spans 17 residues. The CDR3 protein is CASSQDPGRGATDTQYF. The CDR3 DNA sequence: TGTGCCAGCAGCCAAGATCCTGGGCGGGGGGCCACAGATACGCAGTATTTT.

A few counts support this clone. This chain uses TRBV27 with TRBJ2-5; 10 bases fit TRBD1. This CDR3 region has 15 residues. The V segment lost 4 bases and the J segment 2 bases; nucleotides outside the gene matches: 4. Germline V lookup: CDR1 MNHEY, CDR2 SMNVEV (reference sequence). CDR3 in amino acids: CASSYWGQGQETQYF. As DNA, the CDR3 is TGTGCCAGCAGTTACTGGGGACAGGGGCAAGAGACCCAGTACTTC.

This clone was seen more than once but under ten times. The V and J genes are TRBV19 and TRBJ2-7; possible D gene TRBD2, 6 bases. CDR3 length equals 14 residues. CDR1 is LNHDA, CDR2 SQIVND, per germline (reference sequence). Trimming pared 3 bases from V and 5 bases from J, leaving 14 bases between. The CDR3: CASSILVGLDEQYF. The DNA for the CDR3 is TGTGCCAGTAGTATTCTCGTGGGACTTGACGAGCAGTACTTC. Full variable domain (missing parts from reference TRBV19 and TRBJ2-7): DGGITQSPKYLFRKEGQNVTLSCEQNLNHDAMYWYRQDPGQGLRLIYYSQIVNDFQKGDIAEGYSVSREKKESFPLTVTSAQKNPTAFYLCASSILVGLDEQYFGPGTRLTVT.

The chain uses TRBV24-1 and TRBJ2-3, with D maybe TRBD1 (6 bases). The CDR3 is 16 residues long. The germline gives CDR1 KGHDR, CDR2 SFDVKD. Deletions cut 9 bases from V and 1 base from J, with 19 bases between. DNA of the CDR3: TGTGCCACCGGTCTTGTCAACAGGGACGGCACAGATACGCAGTATTTT. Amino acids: CATGLVNRDGTDTQYF.

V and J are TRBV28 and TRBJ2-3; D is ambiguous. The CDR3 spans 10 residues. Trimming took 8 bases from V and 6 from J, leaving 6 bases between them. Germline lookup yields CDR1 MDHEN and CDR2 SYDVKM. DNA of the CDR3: TGTGCCAGCTCGAGGGATACGCAGTATTTT. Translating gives CASSRDTQYF.

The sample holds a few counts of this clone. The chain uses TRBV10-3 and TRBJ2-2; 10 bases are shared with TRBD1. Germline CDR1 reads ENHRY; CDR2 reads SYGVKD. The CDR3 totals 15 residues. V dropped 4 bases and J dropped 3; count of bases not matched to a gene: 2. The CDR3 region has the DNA TGTGCCATCAGTGGACAGGGGGCTTACACCGGGGAGCTGTTTTTT. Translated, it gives CAISGQGAYTGELFF.

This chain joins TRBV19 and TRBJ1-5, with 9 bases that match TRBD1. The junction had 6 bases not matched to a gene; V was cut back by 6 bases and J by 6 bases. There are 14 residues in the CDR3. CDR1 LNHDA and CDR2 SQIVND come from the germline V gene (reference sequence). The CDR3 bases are TGTGCCAGTAGCCAAGGGACAGGGCTTCAGCCCCAGCATTTT. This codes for CASSQGTGLQPQHF.

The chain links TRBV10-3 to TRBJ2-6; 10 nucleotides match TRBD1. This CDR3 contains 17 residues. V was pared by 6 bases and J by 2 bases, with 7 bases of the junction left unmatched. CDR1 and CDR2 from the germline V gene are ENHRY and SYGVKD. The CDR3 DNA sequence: TGTGCCATCAGCACCGGGACAGGGGCTGCTGGGGCCAACGTCCTGACTTTC. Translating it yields CAISTGTGAAGANVLTF.

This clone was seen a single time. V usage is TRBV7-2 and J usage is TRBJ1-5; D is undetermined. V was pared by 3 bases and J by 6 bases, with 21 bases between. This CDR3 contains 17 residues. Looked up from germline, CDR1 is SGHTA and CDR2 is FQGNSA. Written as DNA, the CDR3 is TGTGCCAGCAGCTTTGGTGGTTACAGATCCGCAGGTCAGCCCCAGCATTTT. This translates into CASSFGGYRSAGQPQHF.

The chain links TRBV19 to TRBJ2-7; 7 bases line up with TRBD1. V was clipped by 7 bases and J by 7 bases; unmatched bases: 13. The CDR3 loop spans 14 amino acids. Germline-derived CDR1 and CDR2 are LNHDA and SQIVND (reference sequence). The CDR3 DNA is TGTGCCAGTACCGAAGGTCAGGACAGGCGTGAGCAGTACTTC. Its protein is CASTEGQDRREQYF.

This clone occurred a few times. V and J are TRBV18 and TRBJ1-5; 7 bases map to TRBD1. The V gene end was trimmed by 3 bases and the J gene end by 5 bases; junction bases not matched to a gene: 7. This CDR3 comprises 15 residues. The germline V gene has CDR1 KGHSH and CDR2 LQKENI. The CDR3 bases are TGTGCCAGCTCACCTCAGGGGACAGAGTATCAGCCCCAGCATTTT. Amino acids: CASSPQGTEYQPQHF.

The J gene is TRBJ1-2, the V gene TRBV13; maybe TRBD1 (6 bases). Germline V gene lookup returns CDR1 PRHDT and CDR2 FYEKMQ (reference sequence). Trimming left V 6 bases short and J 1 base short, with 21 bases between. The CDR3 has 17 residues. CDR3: CASRNTNRDTLNYGYTF. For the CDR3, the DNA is TGTGCCAGCAGAAACACAAACCGGGACACACTTAACTATGGCTACACCTTC. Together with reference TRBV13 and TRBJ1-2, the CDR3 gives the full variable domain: AAGVIQSPRHLIKEKRETATLKCYPIPRHDTVYWYQQGPGQDPQFLISFYEKMQSDKGSIPDRFSAQQFSDYHSELNMSSLELGDSALYFCASRNTNRDTLNYGYTFGSGTRLTVV.